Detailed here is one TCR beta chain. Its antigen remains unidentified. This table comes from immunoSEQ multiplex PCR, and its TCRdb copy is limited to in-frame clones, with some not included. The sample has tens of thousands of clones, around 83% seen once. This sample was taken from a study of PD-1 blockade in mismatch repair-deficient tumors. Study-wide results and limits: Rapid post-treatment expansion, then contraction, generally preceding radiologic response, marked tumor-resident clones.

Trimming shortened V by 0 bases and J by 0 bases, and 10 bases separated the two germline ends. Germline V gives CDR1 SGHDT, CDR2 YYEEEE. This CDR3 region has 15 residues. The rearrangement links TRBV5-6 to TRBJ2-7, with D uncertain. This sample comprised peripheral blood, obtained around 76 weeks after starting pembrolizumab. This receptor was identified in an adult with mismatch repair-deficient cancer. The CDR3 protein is CASSLGRMSSYEQYF. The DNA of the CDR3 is TGTGCCAGCAGCTTGGGGCGGATGAGCTCCTACGAGCAGTACTTC. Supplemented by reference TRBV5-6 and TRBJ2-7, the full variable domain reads DAGVTQSPTHLIKTRGQQVTLRCSPKSGHDTVSWYQQALGQGPQFIFQYYEEEERQRGNFPDRFSGHQFPNYSSELNVNALLLGDSALYLCASSLGRMSSYEQYFGPGTRLTVT.